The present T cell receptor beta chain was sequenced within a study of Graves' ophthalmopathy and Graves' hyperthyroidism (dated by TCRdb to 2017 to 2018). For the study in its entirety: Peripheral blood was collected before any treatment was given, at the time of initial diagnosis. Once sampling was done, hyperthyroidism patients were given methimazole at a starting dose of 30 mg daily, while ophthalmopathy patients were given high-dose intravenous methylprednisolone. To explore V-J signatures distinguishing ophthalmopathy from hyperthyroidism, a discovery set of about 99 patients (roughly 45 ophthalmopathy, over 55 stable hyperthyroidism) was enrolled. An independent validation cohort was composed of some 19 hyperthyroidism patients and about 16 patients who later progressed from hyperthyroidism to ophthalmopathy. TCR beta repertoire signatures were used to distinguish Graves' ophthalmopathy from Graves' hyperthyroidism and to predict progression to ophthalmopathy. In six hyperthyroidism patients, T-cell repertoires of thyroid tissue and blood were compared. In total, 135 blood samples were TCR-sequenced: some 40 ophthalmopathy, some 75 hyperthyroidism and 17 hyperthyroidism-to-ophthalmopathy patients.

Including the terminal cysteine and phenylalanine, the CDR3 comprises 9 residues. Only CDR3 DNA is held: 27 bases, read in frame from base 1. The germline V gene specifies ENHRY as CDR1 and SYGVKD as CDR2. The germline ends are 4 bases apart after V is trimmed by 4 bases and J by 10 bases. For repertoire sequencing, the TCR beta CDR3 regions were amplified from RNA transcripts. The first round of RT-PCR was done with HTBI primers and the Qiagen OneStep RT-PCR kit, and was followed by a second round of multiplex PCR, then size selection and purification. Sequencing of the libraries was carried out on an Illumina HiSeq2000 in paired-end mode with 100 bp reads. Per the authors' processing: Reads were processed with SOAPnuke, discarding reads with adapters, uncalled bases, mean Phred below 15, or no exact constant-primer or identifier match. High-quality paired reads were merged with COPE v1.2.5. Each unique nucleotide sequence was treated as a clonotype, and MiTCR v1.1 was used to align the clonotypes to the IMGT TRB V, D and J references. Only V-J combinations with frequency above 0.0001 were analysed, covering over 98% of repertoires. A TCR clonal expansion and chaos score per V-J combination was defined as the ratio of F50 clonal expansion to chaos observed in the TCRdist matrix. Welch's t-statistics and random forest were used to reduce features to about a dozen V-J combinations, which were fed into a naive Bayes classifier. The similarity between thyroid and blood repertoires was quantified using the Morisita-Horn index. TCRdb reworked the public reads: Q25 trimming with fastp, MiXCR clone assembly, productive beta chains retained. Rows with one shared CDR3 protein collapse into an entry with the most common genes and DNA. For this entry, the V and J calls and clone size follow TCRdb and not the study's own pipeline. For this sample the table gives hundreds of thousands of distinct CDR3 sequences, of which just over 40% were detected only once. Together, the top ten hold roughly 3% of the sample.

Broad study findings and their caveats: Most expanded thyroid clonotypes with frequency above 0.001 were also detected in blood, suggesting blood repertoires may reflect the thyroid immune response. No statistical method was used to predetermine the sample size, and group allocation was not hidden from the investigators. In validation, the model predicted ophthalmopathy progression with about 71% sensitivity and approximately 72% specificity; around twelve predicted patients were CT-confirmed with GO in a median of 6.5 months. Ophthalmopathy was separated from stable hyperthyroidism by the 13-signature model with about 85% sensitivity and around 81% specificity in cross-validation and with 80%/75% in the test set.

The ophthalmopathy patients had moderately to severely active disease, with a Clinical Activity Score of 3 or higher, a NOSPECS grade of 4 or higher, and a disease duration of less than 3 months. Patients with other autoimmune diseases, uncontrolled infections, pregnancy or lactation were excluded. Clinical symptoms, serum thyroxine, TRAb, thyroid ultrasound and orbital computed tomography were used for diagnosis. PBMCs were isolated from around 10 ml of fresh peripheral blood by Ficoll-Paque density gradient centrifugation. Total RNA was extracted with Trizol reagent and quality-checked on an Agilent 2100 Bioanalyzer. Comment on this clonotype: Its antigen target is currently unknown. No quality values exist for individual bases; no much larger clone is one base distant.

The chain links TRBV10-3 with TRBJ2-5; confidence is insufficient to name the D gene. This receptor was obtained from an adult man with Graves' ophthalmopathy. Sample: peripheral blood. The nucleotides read TGTGCCATCAGTGGTGACCAGTACTTC. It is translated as CAISGDQYF.